This TCR beta chain emerged from a study of CD8+ T cells in alopecia areata. The ends were cut back, 0 bases at V and 7 bases at J, with 12 bases in the middle. Germline V gives CDR1 SQVTM, CDR2 ANQGSEA. This CDR3 is 13 amino acids long. As the sequencing template, cDNA was produced by extracting RNA and reverse transcribing it. Libraries were prepared by immunoSEQ multiplex PCR; TCRdb keeps only in-frame clonotypes and omits some of them. Of about 150,000 clones in the sample, about two thirds were seen once. This clone turned up a few times. The antigen is unknown. Whole-study findings and limits: Mice gave a clearer picture of TCR sharing than patients did, possibly for HLA-related reasons. Alphabeta T cells residing in normal skin are also sequenced in scalp samples. Scalp lesions, especially in alopecia totalis/universalis, had higher clonality than normal scalp.

V is TRBV29-1 and J is TRBJ2-5; D not resolved. The TCR sequence derives from a human donor in good health. Sequenced sample: CD8+ T cells sorted from blood. CDR3 in amino acids: CSVEDPGLGTQYF. The CDR3 DNA sequence: TGCAGCGTTGAAGACCCGGGCCTAGGGACCCAGTACTTC.